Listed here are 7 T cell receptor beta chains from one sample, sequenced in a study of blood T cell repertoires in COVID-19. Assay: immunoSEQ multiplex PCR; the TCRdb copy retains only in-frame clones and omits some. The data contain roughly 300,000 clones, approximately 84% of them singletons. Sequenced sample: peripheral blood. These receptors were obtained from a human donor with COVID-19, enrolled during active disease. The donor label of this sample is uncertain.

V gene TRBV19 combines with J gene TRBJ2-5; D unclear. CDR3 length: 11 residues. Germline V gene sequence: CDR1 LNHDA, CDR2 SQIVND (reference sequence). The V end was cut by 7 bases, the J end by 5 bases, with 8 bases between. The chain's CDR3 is CASTQAETQYF. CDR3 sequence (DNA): TGTGCCAGTACCCAGGCTGAGACCCAGTACTTC.

The CDR3 reads CASSLELAGGVTQYF. Written as DNA, the CDR3 is TGCGCCAGCAGCTTGGAACTAGCGGGAGGTGTTACGCAGTATTTT. The chain carries TRBV5-1 and TRBJ2-3; TRBD2 aligns across 12 bases. Per the germline V gene, CDR1 is SGHRS and CDR2 is YFSETQ. The CDR3 contains 15 residues. J was trimmed by 8 bases and V by 0 bases; bases with no gene match: 4.

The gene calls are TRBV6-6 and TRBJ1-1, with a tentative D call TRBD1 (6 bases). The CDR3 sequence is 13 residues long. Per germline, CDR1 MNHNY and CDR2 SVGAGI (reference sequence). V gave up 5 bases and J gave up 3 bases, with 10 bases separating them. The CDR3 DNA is TGTGCCAGCAGTGGCGGACAGTACACTGAAGCTTTCTTT. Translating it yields CASSGGQYTEAFF.

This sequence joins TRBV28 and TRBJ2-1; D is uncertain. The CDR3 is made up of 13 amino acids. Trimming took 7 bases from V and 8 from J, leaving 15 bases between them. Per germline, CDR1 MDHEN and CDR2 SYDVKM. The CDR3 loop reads CASKERAIDEQFF. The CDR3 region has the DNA TGTGCCAGCAAAGAGAGAGCAATCGATGAGCAGTTCTTC.

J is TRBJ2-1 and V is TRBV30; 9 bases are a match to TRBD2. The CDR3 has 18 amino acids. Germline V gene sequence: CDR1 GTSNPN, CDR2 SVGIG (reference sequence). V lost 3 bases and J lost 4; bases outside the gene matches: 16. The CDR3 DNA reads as TGTGCCTGGAGACCCCCGTCTAGGGCGGGAGGGTTATACAATGAGCAGTTCTTC. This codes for CAWRPPSRAGGLYNEQFF.

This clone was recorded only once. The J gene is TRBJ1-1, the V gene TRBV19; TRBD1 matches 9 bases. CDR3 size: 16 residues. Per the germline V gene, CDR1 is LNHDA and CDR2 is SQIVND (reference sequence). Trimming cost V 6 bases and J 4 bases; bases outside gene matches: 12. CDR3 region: CASRAWGTGSATEAFF. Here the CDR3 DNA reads TGTGCCAGTAGGGCATGGGGGACAGGGTCGGCCACTGAAGCTTTCTTT.

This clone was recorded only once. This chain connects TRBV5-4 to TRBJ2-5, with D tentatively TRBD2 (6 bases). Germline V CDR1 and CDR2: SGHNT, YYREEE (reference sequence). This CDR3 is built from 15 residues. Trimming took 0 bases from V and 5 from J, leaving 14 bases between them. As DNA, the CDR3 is TGTGCCAGCAGCTTGGAAACTAGCTACGACGAGACCCAGTACTTC. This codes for CASSLETSYDETQYF.